The present T cell receptor beta chain was sequenced within a study of blood T cell repertoires in COVID-19. The repertoire was sequenced with immunoSEQ multiplex PCR; TCRdb's copy has only in-frame clones and lacks some. The sample records 200,000 to 250,000 clones, 60% to 85% being singletons. The CDR3 spans 16 residues. Germline V gives CDR1 LNHDA, CDR2 SQIVND (reference sequence). V was cut by 4 bases and J by 0 bases, with 13 bases left in between. V usage is TRBV19 and J usage is TRBJ1-5; D is possibly TRBD1 (5 bases). The source is a woman aged 70-85 years with acute or convalescent COVID-19. Sequencing was performed on peripheral blood. Written as DNA, the CDR3 is TGTGCCAGTAGTAGATGGGACTCCTATAGCAATCAGCCCCAGCATTTT. Its translation: CASSRWDSYSNQPQHF.